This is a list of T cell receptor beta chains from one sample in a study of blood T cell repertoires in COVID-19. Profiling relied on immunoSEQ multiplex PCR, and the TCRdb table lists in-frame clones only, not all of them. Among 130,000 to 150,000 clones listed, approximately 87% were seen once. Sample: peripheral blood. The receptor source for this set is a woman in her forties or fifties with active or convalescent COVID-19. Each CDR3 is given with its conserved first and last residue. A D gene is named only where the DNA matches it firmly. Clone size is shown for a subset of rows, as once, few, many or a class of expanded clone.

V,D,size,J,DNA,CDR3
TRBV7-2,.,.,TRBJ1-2,TGTGCCAGCAGCTTAGTGGTGACAGCCTATGGCTACACCTTC,CASSLVVTAYGYTF
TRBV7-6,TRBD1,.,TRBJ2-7,TGTGCCAGCAGTCTGAGACCAGGGGGTACCTACGAGCAGTACTTC,CASSLRPGGTYEQYF
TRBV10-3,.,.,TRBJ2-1,TGTGCCATCAGTGAGACTAGCTGGGTGTTCTTC,CAISETSWVFF
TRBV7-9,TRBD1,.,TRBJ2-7,TGTGCCAGCAGCTCGACAGGGGACAGGGTGTTATACGAGCAGTACTTC,CASSSTGDRVLYEQYF
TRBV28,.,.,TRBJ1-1,TGTGCCAGCAGCTCTGACTATCGAACTTTCTTT,CASSSDYRTFF
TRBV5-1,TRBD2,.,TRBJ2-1,TGCGCCAGCAGCTTAGACCGCCGCACTAGCGGACACTACAATGAGCAGTTCTTC,CASSLDRRTSGHYNEQFF
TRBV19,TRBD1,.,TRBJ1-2,TGTGCCAGTAGTTTCCGGGACAGGGATCTTTATGGCTACACCTTC,CASSFRDRDLYGYTF
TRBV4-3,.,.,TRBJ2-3,TGCGCCAGCAGCCAAGGGGGGCGAGACACAGATACGCAGTATTTT,CASSQGGRDTDTQYF
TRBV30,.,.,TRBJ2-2,TGTGCCCTAAGAGGCCAAATCACCGGGGAGCTGTTTTTT,CALRGQITGELFF
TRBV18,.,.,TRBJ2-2,TGTGCCAGCCCCGGGACTGTTTCGAACACCGGGGAGCTGTTTTTT,CASPGTVSNTGELFF
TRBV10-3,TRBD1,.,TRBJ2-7,TGTGCCATCAGTGAGTCGGGGACAGGGTTTAACGAGCAGTACTTC,CAISESGTGFNEQYF
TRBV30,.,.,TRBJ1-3,TGTGCCTCGACCGACGGAGCTGGAAACACCATATATTTT,CASTDGAGNTIYF
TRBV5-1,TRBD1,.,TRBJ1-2,TGCGCCAGCAGCCGGACAGGGGATAACTATGGCTACACCTTC,CASSRTGDNYGYTF
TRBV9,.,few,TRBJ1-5,TGTGCCAGCAGCGTAGATTCCCGGAATCAGCCCCAGCATTTT,CASSVDSRNQPQHF
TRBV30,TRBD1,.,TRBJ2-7,TGTGCCTGGACCACAGGGGAGAGCTCCTACGAGCAGTACTTC,CAWTTGESSYEQYF
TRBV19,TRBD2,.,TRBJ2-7,TGTGCCAGTAGTATCTCGCCTAGCGGGAGTGTCTACGAGCAGTACTTC,CASSISPSGSVYEQYF
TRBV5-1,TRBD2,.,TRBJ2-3,TGCGCCAGCAGCTTGGGGGGACTAGCGGGAACAGATACGCAGTATTTT,CASSLGGLAGTDTQYF
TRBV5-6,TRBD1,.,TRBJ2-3,TGTGCCAGCAGCTCAGACAGGGTTAAGACGAGGGATACGCAGTATTTT,CASSSDRVKTRDTQYF
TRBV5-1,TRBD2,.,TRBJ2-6,TGCGCCAGCAGAAGGGGACCCGAAGCGGGGCACTCTGGGGCCAACGTCCTGACTTTC,CASRRGPEAGHSGANVLTF
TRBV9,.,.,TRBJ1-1,TGTGCCAGCAGCTCCCGGGACACCGTACGTACTGGGGCTTTCTTT,CASSSRDTVRTGAFF